Shown below are 12 T cell receptor beta chains from a single sample sequenced in a study of neurological immune-mediated disorders. Each CDR3 protein is one row after TCRdb ran MiXCR on the 5' RACE reads. The sample consists of some 25,000 distinct CDR3 sequences, roughly 7% of them appearing once. The sequenced sample was PBMCs. The source is a woman in her thirties or forties in good health.

This clonotype was observed many times. V is TRBV5-1 and J is TRBJ2-7; TRBD2 agrees at 13 bases. The length of the CDR3 is 16 residues. Trimming cost V 4 bases and J 3 bases; bases outside gene matches: 7. Per the germline V gene, CDR1 is SGHRS and CDR2 is YFSETQ. The CDR3 nucleotides read TGCGCCAGCAGCGAAGGACTAGCGGGAGCAGGCTACGAGCAGTACTTC. Encoded protein: CASSEGLAGAGYEQYF.

This clonotype was detected ten times or more. V gene TRBV28 combines with J gene TRBJ1-1; D uncertain. The CDR3 runs 12 residues. The V gene's germline CDR1 is MDHEN and CDR2 SYDVKM. CDR3: CASNTMRLRAFF. The CDR3 DNA is TGTGCTTCGAACACTATGCGGCTGAGAGCTTTCTTT.

This clonotype was seen at least ten times. CDR3 DNA sequence: TGTGCCAGCAGTTTATCGAGGGGACAGGCGCCCCCCGAGCAGTACTTC. Its protein product is CASSLSRGQAPPEQYF. The chain employs TRBV27 and TRBJ2-7; 8 nucleotides align to TRBD1. Losses at the gene ends were 0 bases for V and 6 bases for J; bases not matched to a gene: 10. Germline V gene data show CDR1 as MNHEY and CDR2 as SMNVEV (reference sequence). The CDR3 extends over 16 amino acids.

This clonotype came up many times. This chain uses TRBV29-1 with TRBJ2-7, with D maybe TRBD2 (6 bases). CDR1 and CDR2 (germline): SQVTM, ANQGSEA. The CDR3 contains 13 residues. V lost 3 bases to trimming and J lost 3 bases, with 12 bases between them. The CDR3 DNA sequence: TGCAGCGTTGATTCGGGGGTTGGCTACGAGCAGTACTTC. This codes for CSVDSGVGYEQYF.

This clonotype has a count of ten or more. V gene TRBV21-1 combines with J gene TRBJ2-5; the table's D call TRBD1 went unverified against the DNA. TRBV21-1 is termed a pseudogene. This CDR3 region has 16 residues. The CDR3 loop is CASSKWGQLYQETQYF. For the CDR3, the DNA is TGTGCCAGCAGCAAATGGGGGCAGCTGTACCAAGAGACCCAGTACTTC.

This clonotype was observed at least ten times. The CDR3 reads CASSLLGSDTQYF. As DNA, the CDR3 is TGTGCCAGCAGCTTACTAGGTTCGGATACGCAGTATTTT. The gene calls are TRBV7-2 and TRBJ2-3; D unclear. The germline V and J ends were trimmed by 2 bases and 6 bases, with 9 bases remaining between them. Germline values: CDR1 SGHTA, CDR2 FQGNSA. CDR3 length: 13 residues.

This clonotype was detected ten times or more. This chain uses TRBV7-3 with TRBJ2-5, with TRBD2 identical over 8 bases. V dropped 0 bases and J dropped 1; count of bases not matched to a gene: 4. The CDR3 runs to 16 residues. CDR1 and CDR2 from the germline V gene are SGHTA and FQGTGA. The CDR3 DNA sequence: TGTGCCAGCAGCTTAACGTCTCTAGCGGGCCAAGAGACCCAGTACTTC. Residues: CASSLTSLAGQETQYF.

This clonotype was recorded at least ten times. The chain combines TRBV20-1 with TRBJ2-1, with D unresolved. The CDR3 is made up of 12 amino acids. Germline CDR1 DFQATT, CDR2 SNEGSKA (reference sequence). Between the trimmed V and J ends, which lost 6 bases and 2 bases, there was a span of 8 bases. Here the CDR3 reads CSAALPYNEQFF. CDR3 DNA sequence: TGCAGTGCGGCGTTACCCTACAATGAGCAGTTCTTC.

This clonotype was recorded at least ten times. This sequence joins TRBV28 and TRBJ1-5; 10 bases are a match to TRBD1. The germline V gene encodes CDR1 MDHEN and CDR2 SYDVKM. V was clipped by 8 bases and J by 1 base; unmatched bases: 8. This CDR3 is built from 16 residues. CDR3 sequence: CASRTGGVLSNQPQHF. The CDR3 DNA is TGTGCCAGCCGGACAGGGGGGGTTTTGAGCAATCAGCCCCAGCATTTT.

This clonotype was observed many times. This chain's CDR3 is CASSLGSGISTDTQYF. Written as DNA, the CDR3 is TGTGCCAGCAGCTTAGGTTCCGGGATAAGCACAGATACGCAGTATTTT. V is TRBV7-6 and J is TRBJ2-3; TRBD2 might be the D (5 bases). Germline lookup yields CDR1 SGHVS and CDR2 FNYEAQ. V was pared by 1 base and J by 0 bases, with 11 bases between. The length of the CDR3 is 16 residues. Full variable domain (missing parts from reference TRBV7-6 and TRBJ2-3): GAGVSQSPRYKVTKRGQDVALRCDPISGHVSLYWYRQALGQGPEFLTYFNYEAQQDKSGLPNDRFSAERPEGSISTLTIQRTEQRDSAMYRCASSLGSGISTDTQYFGPGTRLTVL.

This clonotype was counted at least ten times. The chain carries TRBV29-1 and TRBJ2-7; 10 bases line up with TRBD1. This CDR3 is 18 amino acids long. The J segment lost 3 bases and the V segment lost 6 bases, leaving 20 bases of the junction unmatched. The V gene's germline CDR1 is SQVTM and CDR2 ANQGSEA. DNA of the CDR3: TGCAGCGTAGCGGACAGGGGGAAAGCGGGAGCCTCTCTCTACGAGCAGTACTTC. This translates into CSVADRGKAGASLYEQYF.

This clonotype was counted ten times or more. Germline and junction disagree at one end, which may indicate a read error. The chain is built from TRBV20-1 and TRBJ2-7; TRBD2 is a possible D gene (6 bases). This CDR3 is 12 amino acids long. In germline, CDR1 is DFQATT, CDR2 SNEGSKA (reference sequence). The CDR3 loop is CSARGEVDEQYF. The DNA for the CDR3 is TGCAGTGCAAGAGGGGAGGTGGACGAGCAGTACTTC.